This T cell receptor beta chain was sequenced during a study of cytotoxic CD8 clonotypes in ibrutinib-treated CLL (dated by TCRdb to about 2021). Regarding the research as a whole: The cohort had about a dozen relapsed/refractory and approximately 15 treatment-naive patients; fewer than 18 were IGHV unmutated. Responses were partial in roughly 24 patients and complete in 2; after median approximately 5.5 years follow-up, roughly 15 stayed in remission and approximately 12 progressed. The response samples were drawn at a median of 12 months into treatment, with a range of about 6 to 36 months. Samples averaged roughly 280,000 productive templates and 94,082 productive rearrangements. Longitudinal samples were available for about 30% of the roughly 90 trial participants. Cryopreserved peripheral blood mononuclear cells were collected at three points: before therapy, at response, and at either sustained remission or disease progression. Every sample from remission and from progressive disease was obtained while the patients were still on ibrutinib.

Interpreted using the paper, the time point label stands for: approximately 2 years on ibrutinib. For TCR beta library preparation, roughly 2 micrograms of genomic DNA were extracted from the cryopreserved PBMCs. High-throughput TCR beta sequencing was performed on longitudinal blood samples from CLL patients receiving ibrutinib monotherapy. The patients were enrolled in a single-center, open-label phase 2 trial of ibrutinib monotherapy. Each clonotype received, on average, approximately 9.9x coverage in deep resolution sequencing performed on a MiSeq, where the target depth lay between 1 in 1 million and 1 in 200,000 T cells. The immunoSEQ hsTCRB Kit was used to generate the TCR beta libraries. The authors processed their data as follows. The data were analyzed with ImmunoSEQ Analyzer and ImmunoSEQ Data Assistant, and V, D and J gene assignments followed IMGT definitions. Clonality, which ranges from 0 to 1, was calculated by subtracting the normalized Shannon entropy of productive rearrangement frequencies from one. Only overrepresented clonotypes making up at least 0.05% of each patient's repertoire were included in the public clonotype analysis. Repertoires from 10 to 15 age-matched healthy donors in immuneACCESS were used as clonality controls. In its TCRdb copy, this immuneACCESS table keeps in-frame sequences only and misses some clones. Where compared with another copy, unresolved V genes explain less than half of these, and the others have no known cause. That table is the source of V, J and clone size, and D and trimming were worked out from the DNA. In this sample the table shows more than 75,000 clones, 77% of which occur a single time. In total, the top ten clones hold around 24% of the sample.

Study-wide findings and limitations: Baseline clonality exceeded that of age-matched healthy donors and correlated strongly with circulating CD8+ T-cell counts. Public clonotypes were rare and either shrank or stayed stable during treatment, and the rise in clonality at ibrutinib response reflected expansion of private clonotypes. Clonality increased at ibrutinib response, stayed stable in sustained remission, and fell back toward baseline at progression. Lymph node repertoires were not examined, and the timing of sampling was not matched between patients in sustained remission and those whose disease progressed.

Regarding this clone: The target of this receptor is not known. The sample holds no much larger clone one base away, and base qualities are not on file.

The sequence came from a human donor with chronic lymphocytic leukemia. Sample: PBMCs, taken after 24 months of ibrutinib treatment.

The CDR3 region reads CASSPLAAGSLREQYF. Read as DNA, the sequence is TGTGCCAGCAGTCCCTTGGCGGCCGGGAGTCTTCGCGAGCAGTACTTC. Rearrangement joined TRBV27 to TRBJ2-7; the best D guess is TRBD2, with 6 bases matching. CDR1 and CDR2 are read off the germline V gene (reference sequence) as MNHEY and SMNVEV. V is shortened by 5 bases, J by 6 bases, and the region joining them spans 23 bases. Spanning cysteine to phenylalanine, the CDR3 consists of 16 amino acids. The read is trimmed to its CDR3 DNA, 48 bases read in frame from base 1.